A single T cell receptor beta chain is shown here with its context. Its antigen remains unidentified. Nothing much larger sits one base from this clone, and base qualities are not available. The data originate from a study of control samples from healthy donors and cancer patients (dated by TCRdb to 2019 to 2021). Libraries were built with the immunoSEQ multiplex PCR assay. In its TCRdb copy, this immuneACCESS table keeps in-frame sequences only and misses some clones. Where compared with another copy, unresolved V genes explain less than half of these, and the others have no known cause. The sample contains 71,000 or so clones, around 92% of them found a single time. The ten biggest clones cover approximately 18% of the sample. V loses 2 bases at its end and J loses 0 bases; junction bases beyond the gene matches: 4. CDR1 and CDR2 are read off the germline V gene as MNHNS and SASEGT. The CDR3 measures 17 amino acids from cysteine to phenylalanine. Only the CDR3 portion is preserved as DNA: 51 bases, with reading frame beginning at the first base.

Sequencing used PBMCs. The rearrangement combines TRBV6-1 with TRBJ2-6, with 7 bases aligning to TRBD1. This TCR was sampled from a man between 60 and 75 years old with lung cancer. The nucleotides are TGTGCCAGCAGTGAACGGACAGGTTTCTCTGGGGCCAACGTCCTGACTTTC. The translation is CASSERTGFSGANVLTF.